This paragraph covers one T cell receptor (beta chain) sequence. Those who donated, Caucasian adults without exception, all lived in Nashville, Tennessee. It was into CD45RA+ naive and CD45RA-negative memory subsets that the CD4+ cells were split. Per the authors' pipeline: ImmunoSEQ sequences covered only the junction and lacked quality scores; filtering therefore differed. TCRdb keeps only in-frame clones here, not all; method: immunoSEQ multiplex PCR. For V, J and clone size, that table is used; D and trimming come from the DNA. The sample lists 2 million to 2.5 million clones, approximately 95% occurring once. The sample comes from a study of shared clonotypes between healthy human individuals. Trimming left V 5 bases short and J 8 bases short, with 15 bases between. CDR3 length: 14 amino acids. CDR1 MNHNS and CDR2 SASEGT come from the germline V gene.

The chain recombines TRBV6-1 with TRBJ1-4, with a possible D match to TRBD1 (5 bases). This receptor was obtained from a man in his late teens or twenties in good health. Some clones in this sample may be carry-over from other donors' samples. Sequencing used naive CD4+ T cells from PBMCs. The subset: CD45RA+ positively selected. CDR3 in DNA: TGTGCCAGCAGTCCCCCGGGGGGGGGAGAAAAACTGTTTTTT. It is translated as CASSPPGGGEKLFF.